Each of the 10 T cell receptor beta chains below was sequenced from the same sample in a study of radiation and T cells in renal cell carcinoma (dated by TCRdb to about 2020). Library prep was done by the immunoSEQ multiplex PCR assay. TCRdb carries this immuneACCESS record with in-frame sequences only. Its versions omit some clonotypes, under half of them owing to an unresolved V gene in the studies checked, with the rest unexplained. Within this sample are nearly 50,000 clones, with around 83% of them counted one time only. Roughly 33% of the sample lies in the top ten. What this sample's time point label stands for: baseline pretreatment blood. The label giving this sample's treatment or condition can be read as: 15 Gy SBRT to primary tumor, nephrectomy 4 weeks later. The sequencing here drew on blood, taken from a patient whose treatment included radiotherapy and nephrectomy. All receptors derive from a woman in her seventies with renal cell carcinoma.

In this sample, this clone turned up a few times. The chain recombines TRBV28 with TRBJ1-2; a weak D match, TRBD1 (5 bases). Per the germline V gene, CDR1 is MDHEN and CDR2 is SYDVKM. Trimming pared 2 bases from V and 6 bases from J, leaving 7 bases between. The CDR3 is made up of 12 amino acids. CDR3 sequence (DNA): TGTGCCAGCAGTTTACAGGGAAATGGCTACACCTTC. Translating it yields CASSLQGNGYTF.

The V call is TRBV4-2, the J call TRBJ2-7; 10 positions match TRBD2. J lost 6 bases, V lost 0 bases, and 5 bases had no gene match. CDR1 is LGHNA and CDR2 is YNFKEQ in the germline V gene. The CDR3 length is 15 residues. CDR3 in amino acids: CASSQDSGRASEQYF. The CDR3 DNA reads TGTGCCAGCAGCCAAGACAGCGGGAGGGCGAGCGAGCAGTACTTC.

The chain uses TRBV7-9 and TRBJ2-7; D possibly corresponds to TRBD2 (6 bases). V lost 1 base, J lost 0 bases, and 10 bases lay in between. This CDR3 has 15 amino acids. Germline values: CDR1 SEHNR, CDR2 FQNEAQ (reference sequence). CDR3 coding DNA: TGTGCCAGCAGCTTAGGGGGGGACCACTCCTACGAGCAGTACTTC. It specifies CASSLGGDHSYEQYF.

V gene TRBV11-3 combines with J gene TRBJ2-1, with D maybe TRBD2 (6 bases). Deletions cut 4 bases from V and 5 bases from J, with 21 bases between. The CDR3 runs to 17 residues. Per germline, CDR1 SGHNT and CDR2 YENEEA. CDR3 region: CASSSFGGGAADNEQFF. DNA of the CDR3: TGTGCCAGCAGCTCATTCGGTGGCGGGGCGGCGGACAATGAGCAGTTCTTC. Based on the CDR3 plus reference TRBV11-3 and TRBJ2-1, the full variable domain is EAGVVQSPRYKIIEKKQPVAFWCNPISGHNTLYWYLQNLGQGPELLIRYENEEAVDDSQLPKDRFSAERLKGVDSTLKIQPAELGDSAVYLCASSSFGGGAADNEQFFGPGTRLTVL.

This chain connects TRBV7-2 to TRBJ2-7, with TRBD2 matching 11 bases. V was pared by 5 bases and J by 2 bases, with 14 bases of the junction left unmatched. Per the germline V gene, CDR1 is SGHTA and CDR2 is FQGNSA. The CDR3 sequence is 18 residues long. CDR3 sequence reads: CASSINNYLAGGPYEQYF. In nucleotides, the CDR3 is TGTGCCAGCAGCATAAATAATTATCTAGCGGGAGGCCCCTACGAGCAGTACTTC.

The V call is TRBV10-3, the J call TRBJ2-7, with 11 bases fitting TRBD2. Per the germline V gene, CDR1 is ENHRY and CDR2 is SYGVKD. This CDR3 contains 13 residues. Trimming removed 10 bases from V and 7 bases from J; junction bases left unmatched: 9. The CDR3 is CATTSGDPWEQYF. The CDR3 DNA is TGTGCCACGACTAGCGGGGACCCCTGGGAGCAGTACTTC.

The chain couples TRBV19 to TRBJ1-3; no reliable D call. The CDR3 totals 16 residues. Germline V lookup: CDR1 LNHDA, CDR2 SQIVND (reference sequence). V lost 0 bases and J 4 bases, leaving 13 bases between the germline ends. The CDR3, as DNA: TGTGCCAGTAGTATAGAACACTCGGACGGAGGAAACACCATATATTTT. It specifies CASSIEHSDGGNTIYF.

The V call is TRBV9, the J call TRBJ2-3; 10 bases map to TRBD2. Germline V lookup: CDR1 SGDLS, CDR2 YYNGEE. This CDR3 region has 15 residues. V gave up 0 bases and J gave up 7 bases; unmatched junction bases: 5. CDR3 in DNA: TGTGCCAGCAGCGTAGGTAGCGGGAGGATTTATACGCAGTATTTT. Translated: CASSVGSGRIYTQYF. Supplemented by reference TRBV9 and TRBJ2-3, the full variable domain reads DSGVTQTPKHLITATGQRVTLRCSPRSGDLSVYWYQQSLDQGLQFLIQYYNGEERAKGNILERFSAQQFPDLHSELNLSSLELGDSALYFCASSVGSGRIYTQYFGPGTRLTVL.

The chain employs TRBV5-1 and TRBJ2-3; tentatively, D is TRBD1 (6 bases). V was pared by 1 base and J by 4 bases, with 19 bases between. From germline, CDR1 is SGHRS and CDR2 YFSETQ. This CDR3 spans 17 amino acids. Here the CDR3 DNA reads TGCGCCAGCAGCTTGAACTGGGGACAAGGTCAAGCAGATACGCAGTATTTT. This encodes CASSLNWGQGQADTQYF.

The rearrangement links TRBV5-6 to TRBJ2-7; D is unresolved. Trimming left V 0 bases short and J 4 bases short, with 2 bases between. Germline V lookup: CDR1 SGHDT, CDR2 YYEEEE. This CDR3 contains 11 residues. This CDR3 reads CASSLDYEQYF. The DNA for the CDR3 is TGTGCCAGCAGCTTGGATTACGAGCAGTACTTC.